A selection of T cell receptor beta chains follows, all from one sample in a study of blood T cell repertoires in COVID-19. Assay: immunoSEQ multiplex PCR; the TCRdb copy retains only in-frame clones and omits some. The sample includes roughly 75,000 clones, roughly 85% of them seen just once. The specimen was peripheral blood. Receptors were obtained from a man over 45 with COVID-19, enrolled during active disease. Both conserved end residues are part of each CDR3.

v_gene	j_gene	CDR3aa
TRBV6-2/TRBV6-3	TRBJ2-3	CASSSAGGSTQYF
TRBV14	TRBJ2-7	CASSRDSLYEQYF
TRBV6-1	TRBJ1-2	CASSEWGTGGSSAYGYTF
TRBV7-9	TRBJ2-3	CASSFSSDTDTQYF
TRBV6-5	TRBJ2-7	CASNPSGPSSYEQYF
TRBV3-1/TRBV3-2	TRBJ1-1	CASSHGLRHTEAFF
TRBV6-2/TRBV6-3	TRBJ2-2	CASSYSFSHPTGSGELFF
TRBV18	TRBJ2-1	CASSPMGSAGHEQFF
TRBV4-1	TRBJ1-2	CASSRGTGGGGYTF
TRBV29-1	TRBJ2-2	CSVESGGPGELFF
TRBV2	TRBJ2-5	CASSPGQGEETQYF
TRBV9	TRBJ2-3	CASSVDPAIAGYADTQYF
TRBV10-3	TRBJ2-7	CAIRGGTPSGYF
TRBV7-8	TRBJ1-6	CASSPGRRYGSPLHF
TRBV19	TRBJ1-1	CASSMGVATEAFF
TRBV5-1	TRBJ2-1	CASSSGLAGDEQFF
TRBV7-2	TRBJ2-7	CASSFARDYEQYF
TRBV4-1	TRBJ1-1	CASSPGQRNTEAFF
TRBV6-1	TRBJ2-7	CASSEAWTGDEQYF
TRBV15	TRBJ2-4	CATSRGDRGVKNIQYF
TRBV6-5	TRBJ1-5	CASSRERPHNQPQHF
TRBV30	TRBJ1-5	CAWSGRGFGLQPQHF
TRBV4-3	TRBJ2-5	CASSHVTGSEETQYF
TRBV18	TRBJ2-7	CASSPGDRGHEQYF
TRBV19	TRBJ2-2	CASSIQGPPNTGELFF
TRBV19	TRBJ2-1	CASSMLRGSGNSSYNEQFF
TRBV6-2/TRBV6-3	TRBJ2-5	CASSLSRTGPQETQYF
TRBV6-2/TRBV6-3	TRBJ1-5	CASSYPQGRTSNQPQHF
TRBV28	TRBJ1-1	CASRLTGSTEAFF
TRBV30	TRBJ1-1	CAWKRGTTEAFF
TRBV28	TRBJ2-5	CASSSPLAGGETQYF
TRBV10-3	TRBJ1-1	CAISESVGGFTEAFF
TRBV28	TRBJ1-5	CASSLPRDNNQPQHF
TRBV7-3	TRBJ2-7	CASSLIGSGGEQYF
TRBV29-1	TRBJ2-1	CSVNRGTLDEQFF
TRBV3-1/TRBV3-2	TRBJ2-4	CASSQATSGVLAKNIQYF
TRBV7-9	TRBJ1-3	CASSLGAGNTIYF
TRBV19	TRBJ1-2	CASMEGFTSRYGYTF
TRBV27	TRBJ1-4	CASRRTGGNEKLFF
TRBV10-3	TRBJ1-2	CAISDILNSNGYTF
TRBV19	TRBJ2-7	CASKPGQVYEQYF
TRBV2	TRBJ1-1	CAGSGGTEAFF
TRBV28	TRBJ1-1	CASSPDRASFAAFF
TRBV6-2/TRBV6-3	TRBJ1-5	CASSYHMEGLSNQPQHF
TRBV9	TRBJ2-1	CASSDLAGGVNEQFF
TRBV10-3	TRBJ1-1	CAISEGGVTEAFF
TRBV19	TRBJ2-5	CASREGQETQYF
TRBV29-1	TRBJ2-1	CSVAVRLAENNEQFF
TRBV7-2	TRBJ1-5	CASSLGLPNQPQHF
TRBV5-1	TRBJ2-4	CASSRYPGQGGKNIQYF
TRBV7-8	TRBJ2-1	CASSSSRAGLFLGEQFF
TRBV7-9	TRBJ2-6	CASSLDSSGANVLTF
TRBV28	TRBJ2-7	CASSLARLGSSYEQYF
TRBV28	TRBJ2-7	CASSLGGQPAYEQYF
TRBV7-6	TRBJ2-5	CASSLVSSGATETQYF
TRBV27	TRBJ2-1	CASSAGTTNEQFF
TRBV24-1	TRBJ2-7	CATSDSQLGLAGKQYF
TRBV7-3	TRBJ2-5	CASSLYAGGPETQYF
TRBV5-1	TRBJ2-4	CASSLTSKNIQYF